Each of the 3 T cell receptor beta chains below was sequenced from the same sample in a study of blood T cells in healthy people across ages. Primers used in a second PCR of about 7 to 12 cycles were a sample-barcoded 5' primer and a J-beta primer mix. TCRdb passed the 5' RACE reads through MiXCR, listing each CDR3 protein once. The profile shows around 1.5 million distinct CDR3 sequences, roughly a third of them singletons. Sequenced: blood. The receptors come from a woman in her thirties in good health.

In its sample, this clonotype was seen a few times. J is TRBJ2-7 and V is TRBV20-1, with D tentatively TRBD2 (6 bases). Germline loops: CDR1 DFQATT, CDR2 SNEGSKA (reference sequence). The V gene lost 5 bases and the J gene lost 4 bases, with 21 bases spanning the gap. The CDR3 is 15 amino acids. CDR3 loop: CSASPSGPIGYEQYF. The CDR3 DNA reads TGCAGTGCTTCCCCGAGCGGGCCGATCGGTTACGAGCAGTACTTC.

The rearrangement joins TRBV28 to TRBJ2-2; D not resolved. The germline gives CDR1 MDHEN, CDR2 SYDVKM. The CDR3 extends over 10 amino acids. Trimming took off 6 bases at V and 7 bases at J, with 3 bases between the two ends. The CDR3: CASSNGELFF. Written as DNA, the CDR3 is TGTGCCAGCAGCAACGGGGAGCTGTTTTTT.

This clonotype showed up just a few times. This chain connects TRBV5-1 to TRBJ2-3, with 9 bases that match TRBD2. V dropped 4 bases and J dropped 2; count of bases not matched to a gene: 17. The CDR3 covers 19 residues. Germline V gene lookup returns CDR1 SGHRS and CDR2 YFSETQ. The CDR3 sequence: CASSLGPGLAADFTDTQYF. CDR3 bases: TGCGCCAGCAGCCTAGGACCGGGACTAGCAGCCGACTTCACAGATACGCAGTATTTT.